This T cell receptor beta chain was obtained from a study of shared clonotypes between healthy human individuals. Study context: The cohort had a couple of women and a few men, ages 18 to 49.

Authors' processing steps: ImmunoSEQ supplied junction-only sequences lacking quality scores, so filtering was different. Using immunoSEQ multiplex PCR, the repertoire was profiled, and TCRdb retains in-frame clones only, with some absent. V and J calls and clone size are given by that table; D and trimming were obtained from the DNA. The sample lists some 2,100,000 clones, roughly 91% seen once, with over 1.5% in the top ten. CD45RO-negative, CCR7-positively selected cells formed the naive CD8 fraction, excluding terminally differentiated effector memory CD45RA+ cells. Regarding this clone: The antigen is not known.

The CDR3 length is 15 residues. V lost 0 bases and J 2 bases, leaving 9 bases between the germline ends. CDR1 is SGDLS, CDR2 YYNGEE, per germline. General study results and limits: The researchers took only blood, and tissue repertoires probably look different.

V is TRBV9 and J is TRBJ2-1, with no clear D. The material sequenced was naive CD8+ T cells from PBMCs. The TCR comes from a man between 18 and 29 years old in good health. Some clones in this sample may be carry-over from other donors' samples. The CDR3 DNA is TGTGCCAGCAGCGTAGATCTTGCGGCCTACAATGAGCAGTTCTTC. Residues: CASSVDLAAYNEQFF. The full variable domain, its missing parts supplied by reference TRBV9 and TRBJ2-1, is DSGVTQTPKHLITATGQRVTLRCSPRSGDLSVYWYQQSLDQGLQFLIQYYNGEERAKGNILERFSAQQFPDLHSELNLSSLELGDSALYFCASSVDLAAYNEQFFGPGTRLTVL.